This T cell receptor (beta chain) was recovered during a study of regulatory T cells in long-lasting Graves disease. Study summary: Graves' cases, newly diagnosed, had used antithyroid drugs under 3 months. The study's findings and limits: Newly diagnosed disease favored TRBV20-1 and TRBJ2-1 over persistent disease.

The CDR3 consists of 17 residues. CDR1 and CDR2 from the germline V gene are SEHNR and FQNEAQ (reference sequence). V was clipped by 4 bases and J by 0 bases; unmatched bases: 7. As for time point: newly diagnosed GD, antithyroid drugs for less than 3 months. PBMC RNA was the source of the TCR library. TCR beta libraries were built with iRepertoire HTBI primers and Arm-PCR of CDR3 regions. TCRdb re-derived calls from the multiplex PCR reads in MiXCR, one entry per CDR3 protein. The top ten clones hold roughly 15% of a sample with roughly 500,000 distinct CDR3 sequences, around 15% of them seen once. This clonotype has a count of ten or more. Its cognate antigen is unknown. This same sample was also part of a study on T cells in Graves' hyperthyroidism and ophthalmopathy. That publication notes: The study excluded patients with uncontrolled infection, other autoimmune disease, pregnancy or lactation. Blood held most thyroid clonotypes expanded above 0.001 frequency.

The specimen comprised peripheral blood mononuclear cells (PBMCs), sampled at new diagnosis, from a patient treated with antithyroid drugs. The source of this sequence is a woman aged 45-59 years with Graves disease. The genes are TRBV7-9 and TRBJ2-3, with 10 bases that match TRBD2. The CDR3 is CASSSPRTSGSTDTQYF. The CDR3 DNA reads TGTGCCAGCAGCTCCCCCCGGACTAGCGGAAGCACAGATACGCAGTATTTT.